These 30 T cell receptor beta chains originate from one sample sequenced in a study of identical twins. TCRdb passed the 5' RACE reads through MiXCR, listing each CDR3 protein once. The table lists roughly 720,000 distinct CDR3 sequences, 18% of them singletons. These data were likewise used in another study, on T cells expressing NK-cell markers.

The sample consisted of PBMCs. Every receptor here comes from a woman under 30 in good health.

This clonotype came up once. CDR3 bases: TGTGCCAGCAGATCACTCAGGGAGGAGACCCAGTACTTC. This translates into CASRSLREETQYF. The chain links TRBV11-2 to TRBJ2-5; D possibly uses TRBD1 or TRBD2 (5 bases each). The CDR3 is made up of 13 amino acids. Trimming took off 6 bases at V and 5 bases at J, with 13 bases between the two ends. The V gene's germline CDR1 is SGHAT and CDR2 FQNNGV.

This clonotype has only a few counts. This chain joins TRBV7-8 and TRBJ2-1; D gene ambiguous. With 7 bases removed from V and 5 bases from J, the gap between germline ends came to 15 bases. The CDR3 runs 14 residues. The V gene's germline CDR1 is SGHVS and CDR2 FQNEAQ. CDR3: CASTSFDENNEQFF. CDR3 in DNA: TGTGCCAGCACCTCTTTTGATGAGAACAATGAGCAGTTCTTC.

CDR3 sequence: CASAKETQYF. For the CDR3, the DNA is TGTGCCAGCGCGAAAGAGACCCAGTACTTC. The chain carries TRBV12-3 or TRBV12-4 and TRBJ2-5; D is unresolved. The V gene lost 8 bases and the J gene lost 3 bases, with 4 bases spanning the gap. This CDR3 has 10 amino acids.

In this sample, this clonotype turned up a few times. The V and J genes are TRBV6-5 and TRBJ2-7; no clear D gene. CDR3 length: 13 amino acids. With 0 bases removed from V and 4 bases from J, the gap between germline ends came to 7 bases. Germline assignment: CDR1 MNHEY and CDR2 SVGAGI. Here the CDR3 DNA reads TGTGCCAGCAGTTACTCCGGGTTTTACGAGCAGTACTTC. Translation: CASSYSGFYEQYF.

The V and J genes are TRBV5-1 and TRBJ2-2, with D maybe TRBD1 (6 bases). V gave up 0 bases and J gave up 1 base, with 7 bases separating them. There are 15 residues in the CDR3. CDR1 SGHRS and CDR2 YFSETQ come from the germline V gene. The chain's CDR3 is CASSLATGNTGELFF. The CDR3 DNA sequence: TGCGCCAGCAGCTTGGCGACAGGGAACACCGGGGAGCTGTTTTTT.

Only a few counts were recorded for this clonotype. The J gene is TRBJ2-2, the V gene TRBV12-3 or TRBV12-4, with D uncertain. The CDR3 totals 12 residues. Trimming pared 3 bases from V and 8 bases from J, leaving 7 bases between. The DNA for the CDR3 is TGTGCCAGCAGTTTTATACCGGGGGAGCTGTTTTTT. It codes for CASSFIPGELFF.

This clonotype was recorded many times. V and J are TRBV5-6 and TRBJ2-3, with TRBD1 matching 9 bases. Germline V CDR1 and CDR2: SGHDT, YYEEEE. This CDR3 is built from 13 residues. V lost 2 bases, J lost 12 bases, and 7 bases stayed unmatched. In DNA, the CDR3 is TGTGCCAGCAGCTTTACTGGACAGGGGCGCCAGTATTTT. This sequence encodes CASSFTGQGRQYF.

Concerning this clonotype: At one end, the junction sequence differs from germline, possibly due to a read error. The rearrangement uses TRBV7-7 and TRBJ2-1, with 9 positions matching TRBD2. The CDR3 extends over 15 amino acids. Germline loops: CDR1 SSHAT, CDR2 FNYEAQ (reference sequence). CDR3 protein: CASSLVAGAGSEQFF. Written as DNA, the CDR3 is TGTGCTAGCAGCTTAGTAGCGGGGGCTGGGAGTGAGCAGTTCTTC.

This chain links TRBV3-1 with TRBJ1-6; no clear D. Germline CDR1 and CDR2: LGHDT and YNNKEL (reference sequence). V lost 0 bases and J 6 bases, leaving 9 bases between the germline ends. This CDR3 is 15 amino acids long. In DNA form, the CDR3 reads TGTGCCAGCAGCCAAGAATTCCACGGTAATTCACCCCTCCACTTT. It encodes CASSQEFHGNSPLHF.

This clonotype turned up a few times. V and J are TRBV7-2 and TRBJ1-6; D gene uncertain. The V gene's germline CDR1 is SGHTA and CDR2 FQGNSA. There are 13 residues in the CDR3. With 1 base removed from V and 7 bases from J, the gap between germline ends came to 5 bases. CDR3 loop: CASSLVVNSPLHF. The CDR3 nucleotides read TGTGCCAGCAGCTTAGTGGTGAATTCACCCCTCCACTTT.

The chain carries TRBV6-2 or TRBV6-3 and TRBJ2-4, with no clear D. V was pared by 4 bases and J by 1 base, with 11 bases between. The germline gives CDR1 MNHEY, CDR2 SVGEGT. CDR3 size: 15 residues. As DNA, the CDR3 is TGTGCCAGCAGTTCCAGGAACGGGGCCAAAAACATTCAGTACTTC. Its translation: CASSSRNGAKNIQYF.

The rearrangement links TRBV5-1 to TRBJ2-1; perhaps D is TRBD1 or TRBD2 (6 bases each). Trimming took 4 bases from V and 6 from J, leaving 20 bases between them. Germline V gene lookup returns CDR1 SGHRS and CDR2 YFSETQ. This CDR3 contains 16 residues. Here the CDR3 reads CASSPGLGGGANEQFF. The CDR3 DNA sequence: TGCGCCAGCAGCCCTGGGCTCGGAGGGGGAGCCAATGAGCAGTTCTTC.

The chain links TRBV18 to TRBJ2-7, with D unclear. This CDR3 contains 15 residues. The ends were cut back, 3 bases at V and 3 bases at J, with 15 bases in the middle. CDR1 and CDR2 (germline): KGHSH, LQKENI. The CDR3 DNA follows: TGTGCCAGCTCACCTTCCAGCACCGCTAACTACGAGCAGTACTTC. Translating gives CASSPSSTANYEQYF.

CDR3 in amino acids: CASRQGATGTEAFF. The CDR3 DNA sequence: TGCGCCAGCAGGCAGGGGGCCACGGGCACTGAAGCTTTCTTT. The chain has TRBV5-1 and TRBJ1-1; 8 bases align to TRBD1. Germline assignment: CDR1 SGHRS and CDR2 YFSETQ. Unmatched junction bases numbered 7, after V lost 5 bases and J lost 4 bases. This CDR3 is built from 14 residues.

The chain links TRBV20-1 to TRBJ2-7, with D possibly TRBD2 on 6 matching bases. V shed 6 bases and J shed 2 bases, with 11 bases lying between them. Per the germline V gene, CDR1 is DFQATT and CDR2 is SNEGSKA (reference sequence). The CDR3 runs to 12 residues. CDR3 in amino acids: CSARAGPYEQYF. The CDR3 nucleotides are TGCAGTGCCCGAGCGGGCCCCTACGAGCAGTACTTC.

The chain combines TRBV6-5 with TRBJ1-1; D is ambiguous. The CDR3 has 14 residues. CDR1 is MNHEY, CDR2 SVGAGI, per germline. Trimming took off 0 bases at V and 2 bases at J, with 7 bases between the two ends. In DNA form, the CDR3 reads TGTGCCAGCAGTTACTCTATGGGAAACACTGAAGCTTTCTTT. Protein sequence: CASSYSMGNTEAFF.

This clonotype turned up a few times. The genes are TRBV20-1 and TRBJ2-1; a possible D gene is TRBD1 (6 bases). The CDR3 is made up of 11 amino acids. V was cut by 5 bases and J by 7 bases, with 9 bases left in between. The germline CDR1 and CDR2 sequences are DFQATT and SNEGSKA (reference sequence). The CDR3 here is CSAYGQNEQFF. The DNA of the CDR3 is TGCAGTGCTTATGGACAGAATGAGCAGTTCTTC.

The rearrangement links TRBV6-5 to TRBJ2-1, with 13 positions matching TRBD2. J was trimmed by 6 bases and V by 2 bases; bases with no gene match: 4. This CDR3 is built from 16 residues. CDR1 is MNHEY, CDR2 SVGAGI, per germline. CDR3 nucleotides: TGTGCCAGCAGTTACCAGAGGACTAGCGGGGGCAATGAGCAGTTCTTC. Translated, it gives CASSYQRTSGGNEQFF.

V usage is TRBV5-1 and J usage is TRBJ2-1; 11 bases fit TRBD2. The CDR3 is made up of 15 amino acids. V lost 2 bases, J lost 6 bases, and 4 bases stayed unmatched. The germline V gene has CDR1 SGHRS and CDR2 YFSETQ. The CDR3 region has the DNA TGCGCCAGCAGCTTCCTAGCGGGAGGATCCAATGAGCAGTTCTTC. This gives the protein CASSFLAGGSNEQFF.

V gene TRBV29-1 combines with J gene TRBJ2-1; no firm D call. Per the germline V gene, CDR1 is SQVTM and CDR2 is ANQGSEA. The CDR3 runs 13 residues. The V and J ends lost 0 bases and 7 bases respectively, with 10 bases between them. In DNA form, the CDR3 reads TGCAGCGTTGAAGATTTCGAGAAGAATGAGCAGTTCTTC. This translates into CSVEDFEKNEQFF.

This chain joins TRBV12-3 or TRBV12-4 and TRBJ2-3; D is uncertain. This CDR3 has 14 residues. The V gene lost 5 bases and the J gene lost 6 bases, with 15 bases spanning the gap. As DNA, the CDR3 is TGTGCCAGCAGTCGGCCCTTTCCCGAGGATACGCAGTATTTT. It codes for CASSRPFPEDTQYF.

V and J are TRBV6-1 and TRBJ2-7, with D perhaps TRBD2 (5 bases). CDR3 length equals 15 residues. Germline assignment: CDR1 MNHNS and CDR2 SASEGT. V was clipped by 2 bases and J by 4 bases, with 15 bases between them. Here the CDR3 DNA reads TGTGCCAGCAGTGAACCCGCAGGAGGACCTTACGAGCAGTACTTC. This gives the protein CASSEPAGGPYEQYF.

The gene calls are TRBV6-5 and TRBJ2-2, with 11 bases fitting TRBD2. V shed 2 bases and J 4 bases; nucleotides not matched to a gene: 3. Looked up from germline, CDR1 is MNHEY and CDR2 is SVGAGI. The CDR3 totals 16 residues. The CDR3 is CASSYRLAGPTGELFF. CDR3 nucleotide sequence: TGTGCCAGCAGTTACCGACTAGCGGGACCCACCGGGGAGCTGTTTTTT.

The CDR3 nucleotides are TGCGCCAGCAGCCCAGCACCAAGGAGGGACAGGGGAAACTATGGCTACACCTTC. It specifies CASSPAPRRDRGNYGYTF. This chain connects TRBV5-1 to TRBJ1-2; the match to TRBD1 covers 10 bases. Trimming at V came to 4 bases and at J to 2 bases, leaving 14 bases not matched to a gene. The CDR3 totals 18 residues. The germline CDR1 and CDR2 sequences are SGHRS and YFSETQ.

The chain recombines TRBV20-1 with TRBJ1-1, with D unclear. This CDR3 contains 11 residues. V lost 6 bases and J lost 10, with 15 bases in between. In germline, CDR1 is DFQATT, CDR2 SNEGSKA (reference sequence). As DNA, the CDR3 is TGCAGTGCCCCCGGTGGACTAGGAGCTTTCTTT. This sequence encodes CSAPGGLGAFF.

This clonotype was recorded many times. The chain combines TRBV12-3 or TRBV12-4 with TRBJ2-1, with D perhaps matching TRBD2 (6 bases). This CDR3 spans 14 amino acids. Trimming took off 7 bases at V and 9 bases at J, with 19 bases between the two ends. The CDR3 DNA is TGTGCCAGCATCCCCCGGGAGAAAGTGGGTGAGCAGTTCTTC. Translated: CASIPREKVGEQFF.

The chain recombines TRBV6-5 with TRBJ1-6, with D unresolved. Looked up from germline, CDR1 is MNHEY and CDR2 is SVGAGI. V was cut by 0 bases and J by 9 bases, with 12 bases left in between. The CDR3 loop spans 15 amino acids. CDR3 DNA sequence: TGTGCCAGCAGTTACTCGGAAACGTATGTTTCACCCCTCCACTTT. Its translation is CASSYSETYVSPLHF.

This clonotype appeared a few times. V and J are TRBV18 and TRBJ1-1; D uncertain. CDR3 length: 14 amino acids. Trimming took 1 base from V and 1 from J, leaving 7 bases between them. Germline CDR1 is KGHSH and CDR2 is LQKENI. CDR3 sequence: CASSPLFPNTEAFF. CDR3 coding DNA: TGTGCCAGCTCACCACTCTTTCCGAACACTGAAGCTTTCTTT.

This clonotype turned up a few times. The chain has TRBV20-1 and TRBJ2-1, with 10 nucleotides matching TRBD1. The V segment lost 5 bases and the J segment 3 bases; nucleotides outside the gene matches: 4. Germline V gives CDR1 DFQATT, CDR2 SNEGSKA (reference sequence). The CDR3 sequence is 14 residues long. The CDR3 reads CSAAGQGIYNEQFF. CDR3 nucleotides: TGCAGTGCTGCGGGACAGGGGATCTACAATGAGCAGTTCTTC.

This clonotype has only a few counts. This chain connects TRBV6-1 to TRBJ1-1; D is possibly TRBD1 (6 bases). The length of the CDR3 is 16 residues. With 9 bases removed from V and 4 bases from J, the gap between germline ends came to 24 bases. Germline V gene data show CDR1 as MNHNS and CDR2 as SASEGT. CDR3 region: CASRDRLRRVSTEAFF. The CDR3 DNA sequence: TGTGCCAGTCGAGACAGGTTGCGTCGGGTGAGCACTGAAGCTTTCTTT.